One sample yielded the 3 T cell receptor beta chains listed below, sequenced in a study of CD8 T cells in ankylosing spondylitis. Each CDR3 protein gets one entry after TCRdb re-called the 5' RACE reads with MiXCR. The profile covers some 250,000 distinct CDR3 sequences, with approximately 12% appearing a single time and 6.8% taken by the ten largest. The sequencing input was blood, either unsorted or a sorted T cell fraction (not recorded which). The receptors derive from a male donor with ankylosing spondylitis or in good health (not recorded which).

As regards this clonotype: A much larger clone differs by one base, so this may be a read error. The CDR3 region has the DNA TGCGCCAGCAGCTTGGAACAGGTCTCCACAGATACGCAGTATTTT. Protein product: CASSLEQVSTDTQYF. The rearrangement joins TRBV5-1 to TRBJ2-3, with D tentatively TRBD1 (5 bases). This CDR3 is 15 amino acids long. CDR1 and CDR2 (germline): SGHRS, YFSETQ. Trimming stripped 0 bases from V and 2 bases from J, with 10 bases between.

This clonotype was seen many times. An end of the junction differs from the germline gene, which may be a read error. This sequence joins TRBV5-1 and TRBJ2-1; D might be TRBD2 (5 bases). Germline V gene sequence: CDR1 SGHRS, CDR2 YFSETQ. The CDR3 runs to 15 residues. CDR3 coding DNA: TGCGCCAGCAGTTTGAGGACGGGGTCCTCCAATGAGCAGTTCTTC. Translating it yields CASSLRTGSSNEQFF.

In its sample, this clonotype was seen a few times. The genes are TRBV6-6 and TRBJ2-1, with 7 bases that match TRBD2. J was trimmed by 10 bases and V by 0 bases; bases with no gene match: 3. The germline V gene encodes CDR1 MNHNY and CDR2 SVGAGI (reference sequence). The CDR3 is 13 residues long. CDR3 protein: CASSYSVGGEQFF. CDR3 in DNA: TGTGCCAGCAGTTACTCGGTCGGGGGGGAGCAGTTCTTC.